Listed below are T cell receptor beta chains from one sample, sequenced in a study of cytomegalovirus exposure and HLA in healthy donors. Libraries were prepared by immunoSEQ multiplex PCR; TCRdb keeps only in-frame clonotypes and omits some of them. The profile shows around 250,000 clones, 90% of them singletons. The sequenced sample consisted of PBMCs. The receptors originated from a woman aged 18-29 years in good health and CMV-seronegative. CDR3s include the opening cysteine and the closing phenylalanine or tryptophan. A D gene is named only where the DNA matches it firmly. Clone size, where shown, is once, few, many, or a class for clones that have expanded.

J,size,D,V,DNA,CDR3
TRBJ2-3,NA,NA,TRBV7-2,TGTGCCAGCAGCCGCCGGGATGGGAGCGGGACAGATACGCAGTATTTT,CASSRRDGSGTDTQYF
TRBJ2-7,NA,NA,TRBV28,TGTGCCAGCAAGGGGGGGGCCGTAGGATACGAGCAGTACTTC,CASKGGAVGYEQYF
TRBJ2-5,NA,NA,TRBV18,TGTGCCAGCTCACCAAGACCCCCTCAGGGGATGAGACCCCAGTACTTC,CASSPRPPQGMRPQYF
TRBJ2-2,NA,NA,TRBV9,TGTGCCAGCAGCGTATTGGGCATCGCGAGAACCGGGGAGCTGTTTTTT,CASSVLGIARTGELFF
TRBJ1-6,NA,TRBD1,TRBV10-3,TGTGCCATCAGTGAGTCGGACAGGGGCAATTCACCCCTCCACTTT,CAISESDRGNSPLHF
TRBJ1-5,NA,NA,TRBV6-5,TGTGCCAGCAGTTACTTCTACGGAGACAATCAGCCCCAGCATTTT,CASSYFYGDNQPQHF
TRBJ1-1,NA,NA,TRBV5-1,TGCGCCAGCAGCTTGGGGGTTGGACAGTCCGACACTGAAGCTTTCTTT,CASSLGVGQSDTEAFF
TRBJ1-1,NA,TRBD1,TRBV28,TGTGCCAGCACCGTGACAGGGGTGAACACTGAAGCTTTCTTT,CASTVTGVNTEAFF
TRBJ2-5,NA,TRBD2,TRBV5-4,TGTGCCAGCAGCTGGGGCGGGGGGCAAGAGACCCAGTACTTC,CASSWGGGQETQYF
TRBJ2-3,NA,TRBD1,TRBV6-1,TGTGCCAGCAGCACAGGGGGCACAGATACGCAGTATTTT,CASSTGGTDTQYF
TRBJ2-1,NA,TRBD1,TRBV27,TGTGCCAGCAGTCCCGGGACAGAAAACAATGAGCAGTTCTTC,CASSPGTENNEQFF
TRBJ1-2,NA,NA,TRBV28,TGTGCCAGCAGTTGGGCACCTCAACATCTTTTGGCCTATGGCTACACCTTC,CASSWAPQHLLAYGYTF
TRBJ1-1,NA,TRBD1,TRBV27,TGTGCCAGCAGTCCGGGACAGGGACGTTCGACTGAAGCTTTCTTT,CASSPGQGRSTEAFF
TRBJ2-2,NA,TRBD1,TRBV10-3,TGTGCCATCGGGCAGGGACAGGGGGATCCCGGGGAGCTGTTTTTT,CAIGQGQGDPGELFF
TRBJ2-1,NA,NA,TRBV10-2,TGCGCCAGCAGATTAGCAGAGTACAATGAGCAGTTCTTC,CASRLAEYNEQFF
TRBJ2-5,NA,TRBD2,TRBV11-1,TGTGCCAGCAGCTTAGGGTTCCTTCCCCGGGGGGACGAGACCCAGTACTTC,CASSLGFLPRGDETQYF
TRBJ2-7,few,TRBD2,TRBV7-6,TGTGCCAGCAGCTTAGCCAGGGAGGGTTACGAGCAGTACTTC,CASSLAREGYEQYF
TRBJ1-1,NA,NA,TRBV19,TGTGCCAGTAGTATAGGGGGCCGAAGGGCTGAAGCTTTCTTT,CASSIGGRRAEAFF
TRBJ1-1,NA,TRBD1,TRBV7-3,TGTGCCAGCAGCTTAGATATGGCAGGGGGTGAAGCTTTCTTT,CASSLDMAGGEAFF
TRBJ1-6,NA,NA,TRBV4-3,TGCGCCAGCAGCCAAGATCGGGAAACCACCTATAATTCACCCCTCCACTTT,CASSQDRETTYNSPLHF
TRBJ2-2,NA,NA,TRBV27,TGTGCCAGCAGTATGGTCGGCGGCGGGGAGCTGTTTTTT,CASSMVGGGELFF
TRBJ1-2,NA,TRBD1,TRBV27,TGTGCCAGCAGTCCAGGGGGCTTCTATGGCTACACCTTC,CASSPGGFYGYTF
TRBJ2-5,NA,NA,TRBV19,TGTGCCAGTAGTATTCGGGTGGCGGGGCTGGAGACCCAGTACTTC,CASSIRVAGLETQYF
TRBJ2-7,NA,NA,TRBV4-1,TGCGCCAGCAGCCAACCACAGGGCTTCTACGAGCAGTACTTC,CASSQPQGFYEQYF
TRBJ2-5,NA,TRBD1,TRBV7-6,TGTGCCAGCAGCTTATTGGGTGGGACAGACCAAGAGACCCAGTACTTC,CASSLLGGTDQETQYF
TRBJ1-2,NA,NA,TRBV28,TGTGCCAGCAGCGAGGAATATGGCTACACCTTC,CASSEEYGYTF
TRBJ2-3,NA,NA,TRBV7-2,TGTGCCAGCAGCCAAGAGTTCTTCCTTAGCACAGATACGCAGTATTTT,CASSQEFFLSTDTQYF